These T cell receptor beta chains were read from a single sample in a study of circulating tumor DNA in untreated peripheral T-cell lymphoma. Sequencing was performed with immunoSEQ multiplex PCR; in TCRdb, only in-frame clones are kept and a portion is missing. The data show about 7,500 clones, about three quarters seen once. The sample taken for sequencing was tumor tissue. Source of these receptors: a human donor with peripheral T-cell lymphoma. CDR3s include the opening cysteine and the closing phenylalanine or tryptophan.

j_gene,v_gene,CDR3aa
TRBJ1-1,TRBV2,CASREVGYNTEAFF
TRBJ2-7,TRBV19,CASSSGTSGIGSYEQYF
TRBJ2-7,TRBV29-1,CSGLASTSYEQYF
TRBJ2-3,TRBV7-2,CASSFGTSTDTQYF
TRBJ1-5,TRBV6-8,CASSSGSSNQPQHF
TRBJ2-3,TRBV2,CASSDTGVKDTQYF
TRBJ2-1,TRBV7-6,CASSLRDRGLGEQFF
TRBJ2-2,TRBV19,CASSIAGGLPGELFF
TRBJ2-1,TRBV28,CASSLLRRHYNEQFF
TRBJ2-1,TRBV11-3,CASSQFGLSSYNEQFF
TRBJ1-5,TRBV6-9,CASRLSAAQPQHF
TRBJ2-7,TRBV28,CASSFPGQDEEQYF
TRBJ1-5,TRBV30,CAWAGTGDNQPQHF
TRBJ2-1,TRBV1,CASSQASGSSSYNEQFF
TRBJ1-2,TRBV18,CASSPGGPGQNYGYTF
TRBJ2-7,TRBV18,CASSGQSYEQYF
TRBJ2-3,TRBV28,CASSASGTGDTDTQYF
TRBJ1-2,TRBV18,CASSPGGAYGYTF
TRBJ2-7,TRBV10-2,CASSRQGAGKQYF
TRBJ1-1,TRBV6-8,CASSYLANTEAFF
TRBJ1-4,TRBV28,CASSPGTGGYGEKLFF
TRBJ2-1,TRBV14,CASERTGGNEQFF
TRBJ1-5,TRBV28,CASSWTENQPQHF
TRBJ1-5,TRBV28,CASFVSNQPQHF
TRBJ1-2,TRBV5-1,CASSLGDSPTYGYTF
TRBJ2-3,TRBV10-2,CASSEPRTASTDTQYF
TRBJ1-1,TRBV11-3,CASSQTYGENTEAFF
TRBJ1-5,TRBV19,CASSAWTGSDQHF
TRBJ1-2,TRBV11-3,CASSLEGHPGYGYTF
TRBJ1-2,TRBV10-2,CASSESRRMGYGYTF
TRBJ2-5,TRBV15,CATSTPKGSGRGGETQYF
TRBJ2-5,TRBV10-2,CASSDRGQKETQYF
TRBJ1-1,TRBV28,CASSPRGRTEAFF
TRBJ1-1,TRBV19,CASSADRGMRAFF
TRBJ2-3,TRBV15,CATSRDRRHSASTDTQYF
TRBJ1-2,TRBV6-8,CASSSRGTGNGYTF
TRBJ1-5,TRBV25-1,CASSGWGEGQPQHF
TRBJ2-5,TRBV22-1,CASTTMGAGQETQYF
TRBJ1-1,TRBV19,CASSWGGNTEAFF
TRBJ1-5,TRBV6-8,CASSKRRNQPQHF
TRBJ1-1,TRBV7-4,CASSLAQGATEAFF
TRBJ2-7,TRBV30,CAWRKAGGLYEQYF
TRBJ2-1,TRBV15,CATSRAGTSGLNEQFF
TRBJ1-3,TRBV30,CAWSVSANTIYF
TRBJ1-5,TRBV19,CASSMRGRGSNQPQHF
TRBJ1-5,TRBV6-8,CASSLGNNQPQHF
TRBJ2-5,TRBV18,CASSPRPGETQYF
TRBJ2-1,TRBV28,CASSSRLAGQIYNEQFF
TRBJ2-5,TRBV5-1,CASSPAGGRARKTQYF